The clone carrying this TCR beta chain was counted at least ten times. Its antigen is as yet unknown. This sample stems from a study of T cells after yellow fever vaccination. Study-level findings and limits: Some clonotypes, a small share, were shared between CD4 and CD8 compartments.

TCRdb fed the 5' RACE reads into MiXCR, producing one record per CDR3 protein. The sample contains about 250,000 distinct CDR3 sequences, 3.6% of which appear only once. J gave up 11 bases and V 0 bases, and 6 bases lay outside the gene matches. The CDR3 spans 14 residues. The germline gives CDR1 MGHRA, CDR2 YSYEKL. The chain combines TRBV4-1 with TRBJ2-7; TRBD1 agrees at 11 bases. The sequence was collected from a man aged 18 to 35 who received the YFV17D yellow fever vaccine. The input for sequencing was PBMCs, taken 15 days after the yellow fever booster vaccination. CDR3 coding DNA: TGCGCCAGCAGCCAAGAGGGGACAGGGGGGAAGGAGTACTTC. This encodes CASSQEGTGGKEYF.